One TCR beta chain is described in this entry. No antigen is known for it. Profiling relied on immunoSEQ multiplex PCR, and the TCRdb table lists in-frame clones only, not all of them. The sample has about 55,000 clones, approximately 80% seen once. This sample was included in a study of OX40 agonist ivuxolimab in advanced cancers. Findings and caveats of the study: Expanded peripheral T cell antigen specificity was not determined. Fewer expanded clones were found on average in CD4+ than in CD8+ T cells.

Per germline, CDR1 MDHEN and CDR2 SYDVKM. There are 10 residues in the CDR3. Trimming stripped 10 bases from V and 1 base from J, with 4 bases between. Peripheral blood came from all dose cohorts at three timepoints. The TCR was taken from an adult with an advanced solid tumor such as melanoma, head and neck, liver or kidney cancer. The chain links TRBV28 to TRBJ1-2; D uncertain. The specimen was CD4+ or CD8+ T cells sorted from blood, collected in a trial of the OX40 agonist ivuxolimab. The CDR3 sequence is CATFNYGYTF. The DNA of the CDR3 is TGTGCCACATTTAACTATGGCTACACCTTC.